This section outlines one T cell receptor (beta chain) sequence together with its context. Germline lookup yields CDR1 MNHNY and CDR2 SVGAGI (reference sequence). The CDR3 sequence is 14 residues long. J gave up 5 bases and V 4 bases, and 7 bases lay outside the gene matches. The data belong to a study of cytotoxic CD8 clonotypes in ibrutinib-treated CLL. TCRdb's copy holds only in-frame clones and misses some; the assay was immunoSEQ multiplex PCR. The sample carries 200,000 to 250,000 clones, 70% recorded once. The TCR was taken from a human donor with chronic lymphocytic leukemia. The genes are TRBV6-6 and TRBJ2-7; TRBD2 aligns across 8 bases. Sequencing used PBMCs, obtained after 24 months of ibrutinib treatment. The CDR3, as DNA: TGTGCCAGCAGTTCGGGGGGGGCGTTGAACGAGCAGTACTTC. This codes for CASSSGGALNEQYF.